This T cell receptor beta chain was identified during a study of lymphopenia after photon versus proton radiotherapy. Points from the study as a whole: Larger post-nadir TCR diversity loss correlated inversely with survival in deceased patients. After the lymphocyte nadir, photon-treated repertoires showed oligoclonal expansion, especially of CD8+ Temra cells. Under photons, naive T cells and diversity fell while effector/memory populations rose. Authors raise, but do not show, better survival with proton therapy.

Comments on this clone: Antigen specificity is unknown.

Germline CDR1 and CDR2: SGHTA and FQGNSA. Deletions cut 3 bases from V and 0 bases from J, with 9 bases between. The CDR3 has 15 residues. This table comes from immunoSEQ multiplex PCR, and its TCRdb copy is limited to in-frame clones, with some not included. This sample carries 24,000 or so clones, approximately 80% of them seen once, and the ten largest clones take roughly 24%. The rearrangement joins TRBV7-2 to TRBJ1-5; D is perhaps TRBD1 (5 bases). The sequence was collected from a man in his forties or fifties with gastric cancer. The sequences come from peripheral blood, collected from a patient treated with photon-based radiotherapy. The CDR3 reads CASSFGGNSNQPQHF. CDR3 in DNA: TGTGCCAGCAGCTTCGGGGGGAATAGCAATCAGCCCCAGCATTTT.